The sequence of this TCR beta chain was determined in a study of T cells after yellow fever vaccination. One entry per CDR3 protein, called by TCRdb with MiXCR from the 5' RACE reads. This table has over 130,000 distinct CDR3 sequences, about 7.7% appearing once. This clonotype was counted at least ten times. Its matching antigen is unknown. Broader study findings: Overall, a small share of clonotypes was seen in both CD4 and CD8 compartments. Most primary-vaccination clones reappeared after the booster (about 95% CD4, roughly 88% CD8).

Specimen: CD4+ T cells sorted from PBMCs, collected 5 days after the yellow fever booster vaccination. The origin of this receptor is a man in his thirties or forties who received the YFV17D yellow fever vaccine.

The CDR3 sequence: CASSYAGGTGELFF. The CDR3 nucleotides read TGTGCCAGCAGTTACGCGGGAGGCACCGGGGAGCTGTTTTTT. The V call is TRBV6-2 or TRBV6-3, the J call TRBJ2-2; 8 bases align to TRBD2. The CDR3 covers 14 residues. The germline V gene has CDR1 MNHEY and CDR2 SVGEGT. V lost 2 bases to trimming and J lost 4 bases; unmatched junction nucleotides: 0.